This T cell receptor (beta chain) is from a study of T cell responses to AZD1222 COVID-19 vaccine. Worth noting for this clone: Its antigen remains unknown. It is unclear where the CDR3 begins or ends on the DNA, so no DNA is shown, and the CDR3 is as TCRdb lists it.

The table came from immunoSEQ multiplex PCR; TCRdb's copy has only in-frame clones and leaves some out. The table includes 110,000 to 150,000 clones, around 89% detected once. Counting both end residues, the CDR3 totals 13 amino acids. The study, taken as a whole, reports: In a largely white British group with more females than males, clonal diversity was possibly underestimated. Samples come after the peak T cell response, not at day 14.

This chain uses TRBV12-3 or TRBV12-4 with TRBJ2-1. This receptor was taken from an adult in good health. Here the sequenced sample was peripheral blood, taken on day 0 of AZD1222 vaccination. CDR3 region: CASSLWGAGSPFF.